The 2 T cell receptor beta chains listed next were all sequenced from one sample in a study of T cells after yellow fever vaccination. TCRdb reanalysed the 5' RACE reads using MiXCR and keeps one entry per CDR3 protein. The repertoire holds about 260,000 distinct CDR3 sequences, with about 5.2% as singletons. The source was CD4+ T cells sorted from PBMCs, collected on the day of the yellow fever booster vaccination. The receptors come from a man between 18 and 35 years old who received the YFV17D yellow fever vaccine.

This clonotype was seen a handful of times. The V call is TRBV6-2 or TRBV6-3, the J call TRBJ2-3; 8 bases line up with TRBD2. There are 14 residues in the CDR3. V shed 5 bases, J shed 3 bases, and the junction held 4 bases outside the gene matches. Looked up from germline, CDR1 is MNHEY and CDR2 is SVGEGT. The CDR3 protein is CASSRTSRTDTQYF. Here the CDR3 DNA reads TGTGCCAGCAGTAGGACTAGCAGGACAGATACGCAGTATTTT.

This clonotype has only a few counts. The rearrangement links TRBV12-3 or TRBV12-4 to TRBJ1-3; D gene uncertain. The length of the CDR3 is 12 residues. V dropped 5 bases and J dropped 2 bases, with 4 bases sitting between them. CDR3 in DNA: TGTGCCAGCAGTGGCCCTGGAAACACCATATATTTT. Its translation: CASSGPGNTIYF.